This T cell receptor beta chain was documented in a study of radiation and T cells in renal cell carcinoma. TCRdb keeps only in-frame clones here, not all; method: immunoSEQ multiplex PCR. The sample holds about 10,000 clones, more than 55% seen once. As for treatment: treatment-naive control, cytoreductive nephrectomy. This CDR3 is built from 15 residues. Germline V CDR1 and CDR2: SGHRS, YFSETQ. Remarks on this clone: At one end, the junction sequence differs from germline, possibly due to a read error.

The sequence derives from a middle-aged man with renal cell carcinoma. This material consisted of tumor tissue, taken from a patient whose treatment was nephrectomy without radiotherapy. This chain joins TRBV5-1 and TRBJ2-1; tentatively, D is TRBD2 (5 bases). CDR3 loop: CASSSAGNSDNEQFF. The DNA for the CDR3 is TGCGCCAGCAGCTCCGCGGGTAACTCCGACAATGAGCAGTTCTTC.